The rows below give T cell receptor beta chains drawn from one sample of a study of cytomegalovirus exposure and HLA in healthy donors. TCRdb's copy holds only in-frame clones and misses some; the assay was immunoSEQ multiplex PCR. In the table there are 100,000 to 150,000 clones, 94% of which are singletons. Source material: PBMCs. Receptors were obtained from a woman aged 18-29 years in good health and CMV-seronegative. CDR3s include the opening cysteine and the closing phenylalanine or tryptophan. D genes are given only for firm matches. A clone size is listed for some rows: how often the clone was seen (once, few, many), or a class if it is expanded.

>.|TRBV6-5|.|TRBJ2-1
CASRQYNEQFF
TGTGCCAGCAGACAATACAATGAGCAGTTCTTC
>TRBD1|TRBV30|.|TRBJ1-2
CACLATGQEYGYTF
TGTGCCTGCCTAGCGACAGGGCAGGAGTATGGCTACACCTTC
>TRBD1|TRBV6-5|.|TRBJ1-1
CASSQGTGKAFF
TGTGCCAGCAGCCAAGGGACAGGCAAAGCTTTCTTT
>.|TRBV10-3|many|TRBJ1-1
CAISDKGTEAFF
TGTGCCATCAGTGATAAGGGGACTGAAGCTTTCTTT
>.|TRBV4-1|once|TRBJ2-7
CASSQDPPGMSFSYEQYF
TGCGCCAGCAGCCAAGATCCACCAGGGATGTCCTTCTCCTACGAGCAGTACTTC
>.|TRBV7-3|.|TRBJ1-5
CGRREGTNQPQHF
TGTGGAAGAAGGGAGGGTACCAATCAGCCCCAGCATTTT
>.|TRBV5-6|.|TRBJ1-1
CASSLVIGEGVNTEAFF
TGTGCCAGCAGCTTGGTAATCGGCGAGGGGGTGAACACTGAAGCTTTCTTT
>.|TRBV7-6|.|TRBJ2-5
CASHRAEYQETQYF
TGTGCCAGCCACAGGGCGGAGTATCAAGAGACCCAGTACTTC
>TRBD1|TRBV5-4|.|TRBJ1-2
CASSLHSQGAYGYTF
TGTGCCAGCAGCTTGCATTCCCAGGGGGCCTATGGCTACACCTTC
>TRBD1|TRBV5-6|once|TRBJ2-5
CASSPDRGRETQYF
TGTGCCAGCAGCCCGGACAGGGGTCGAGAGACCCAGTACTTC
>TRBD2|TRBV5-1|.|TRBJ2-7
CASSLGLAVTYEQYF
TGCGCCAGCAGCTTGGGTCTAGCGGTTACCTACGAGCAGTACTTC
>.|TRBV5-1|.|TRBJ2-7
CASSLDREDEQYF
TGCGCCAGCAGCTTGGATAGGGAGGACGAGCAGTACTTC
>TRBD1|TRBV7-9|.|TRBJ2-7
CASTRGDRGSEQYF
TGTGCCAGCACCCGGGGAGACAGGGGAAGCGAGCAGTACTTC
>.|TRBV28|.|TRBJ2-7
CASSLTYGSYEQYF
TGTGCCAGCAGCCTGACATATGGCTCCTACGAGCAGTACTTC
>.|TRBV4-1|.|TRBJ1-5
CASSPVGVSNQPQHF
TGCGCCAGCAGCCCGGTAGGGGTAAGCAATCAGCCCCAGCATTTT
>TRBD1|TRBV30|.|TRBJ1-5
CAWSPGQGGQPQHF
TGTGCCTGGAGCCCCGGACAGGGAGGTCAGCCCCAGCATTTT
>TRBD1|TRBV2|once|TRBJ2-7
CASSQTGVGYEQYF
TGTGCCAGCAGTCAGACAGGGGTCGGGTACGAGCAGTACTTC
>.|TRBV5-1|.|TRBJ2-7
CASSFERGEQYF
TGCGCCAGCAGCTTCGAAAGGGGCGAGCAGTACTTC
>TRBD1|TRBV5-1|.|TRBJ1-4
CASQRTGGIYEKLFF
TGCGCCAGCCAACGCACAGGGGGCATATATGAAAAACTGTTTTTT
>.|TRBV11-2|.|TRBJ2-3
CASSLDPRLNTQYF
TGTGCCAGCAGCTTAGATCCGAGGTTGAATACGCAGTATTTT
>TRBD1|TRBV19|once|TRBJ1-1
CASSTPTGTGKEAFF
TGTGCCAGTAGTACGCCAACCGGGACAGGGAAGGAGGCTTTCTTT
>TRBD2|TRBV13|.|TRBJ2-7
CASSSPGTSGYEQYF
TGTGCCAGCAGCTCGCCCGGGACTAGCGGCTACGAGCAGTACTTC
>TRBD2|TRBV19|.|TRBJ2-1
CASRLAGNNEQFF
TGTGCCTCCCGGCTAGCGGGGAACAATGAGCAGTTCTTC
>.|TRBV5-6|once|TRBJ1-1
CASSLRGTEAFF
TGTGCCAGCAGCTTGAGGGGCACTGAAGCTTTCTTT
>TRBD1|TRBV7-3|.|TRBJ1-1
CASSPDRDSKAFF
TGTGCCAGCAGCCCGGACAGGGATAGTAAAGCTTTCTTT
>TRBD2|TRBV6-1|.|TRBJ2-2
CASSEASGGSGTFGELFF
TGTGCCAGCAGTGAAGCCTCGGGGGGTAGCGGGACTTTCGGGGAGCTGTTTTTT
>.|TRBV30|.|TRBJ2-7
CAWGTLSYEQYF
TGTGCCTGGGGGACTTTATCCTACGAGCAGTACTTC
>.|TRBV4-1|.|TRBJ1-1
CASSQDIPEIRTEAFF
TGCGCCAGCAGCCAAGATATTCCGGAGATACGGACTGAAGCTTTCTTT
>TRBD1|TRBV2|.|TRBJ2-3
CASSPRTGKSTDTQYF
TGTGCCAGCAGTCCAAGGACAGGGAAATCCACAGATACGCAGTATTTT
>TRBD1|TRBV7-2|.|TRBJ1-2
CASSPLLGQANGYTF
TGTGCCAGCAGCCCTTTGCTAGGACAGGCGAATGGCTACACCTTC
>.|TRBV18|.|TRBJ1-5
CASSEAGDQPQHF
TGTGCCAGCTCCGAGGCAGGGGATCAGCCCCAGCATTTT
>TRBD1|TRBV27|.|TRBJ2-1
CASSSRAGGYNEQFF
TGTGCCAGCAGTTCAAGGGCAGGGGGCTACAATGAGCAGTTCTTC
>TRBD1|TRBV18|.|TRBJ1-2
CASSTITGDGRIGYTF
TGTGCCAGCTCAACAATCACAGGGGATGGGCGAATAGGCTACACCTTC
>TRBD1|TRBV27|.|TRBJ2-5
CASSFVRTGVETQYF
TGTGCCAGCAGTTTCGTCCGGACAGGGGTCGAGACCCAGTACTTC
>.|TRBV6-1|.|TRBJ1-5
CASIPQGNQPQHF
TGTGCCAGCATCCCGCAGGGGAATCAGCCCCAGCATTTT
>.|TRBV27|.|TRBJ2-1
CASSFGSHEQFF
TGTGCCAGCAGTTTTGGTAGTCATGAGCAGTTCTTC
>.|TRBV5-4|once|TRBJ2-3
CASSLGHTDTQYF
TGTGCCAGCAGCTTGGGTCACACAGATACGCAGTATTTT
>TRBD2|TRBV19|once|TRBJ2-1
CASRPGLGNRNEQFF
TGTGCCAGTAGACCGGGACTAGGGAATCGCAATGAGCAGTTCTTC
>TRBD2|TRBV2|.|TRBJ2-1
CASRPGTSGVINEQFF
TGTGCCAGCAGGCCGGGGACTAGCGGGGTGATCAATGAGCAGTTCTTC
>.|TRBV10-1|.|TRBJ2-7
CASSDLSEQYF
TGCGCCAGCAGTGATTTATCCGAGCAGTACTTC
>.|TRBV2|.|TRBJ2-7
CASREIEADYEQYF
TGTGCCAGCAGGGAAATAGAAGCCGACTACGAGCAGTACTTC
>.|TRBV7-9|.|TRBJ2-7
CASSPERSYEQYF
TGTGCCAGCAGCCCCGAGAGATCCTACGAGCAGTACTTC
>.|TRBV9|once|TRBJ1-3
CASSASKNTIYF
TGTGCCAGCAGCGCATCAAAAAACACCATATATTTT
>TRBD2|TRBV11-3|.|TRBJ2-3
CASSLGASGGTDTQYF
TGTGCCAGCAGCTTAGGGGCTAGCGGGGGAACAGATACGCAGTATTTT
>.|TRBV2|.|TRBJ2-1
CASRQLGGNEQFF
TGTGCCAGCAGACAGCTGGGAGGTAATGAGCAGTTCTTC
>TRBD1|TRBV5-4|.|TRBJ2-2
CASSSKTGLNTGELFF
TGTGCCAGCAGCTCGAAGACAGGGTTGAACACCGGGGAGCTGTTTTTT
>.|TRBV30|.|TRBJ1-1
CAWRSRERTEAFF
TGTGCCTGGAGGAGCAGGGAACGTACTGAAGCTTTCTTT